Below, 27 T cell receptor beta chains from the same sample are listed, as sequenced in a study of cytomegalovirus exposure and HLA in healthy donors. Profiled with immunoSEQ multiplex PCR; TCRdb holds only in-frame clones, not every one. This sample has about 240,000 clones, with 86% found just once. The sequenced sample was PBMCs. The receptors derive from a woman aged 25 to 39 in good health and CMV-seropositive.

The rearrangement uses TRBV29-1 and TRBJ2-4; 9 nucleotides line up with TRBD2. CDR1 and CDR2 from the germline V gene are SQVTM and ANQGSEA. The CDR3 loop spans 15 amino acids. The V and J ends lost 5 bases and 5 bases, in that order; junction bases with no gene match: 10. CDR3 DNA sequence: TGCAGCGTTAGAGAGTTAGCGGGAGTGGAAAACATTCAGTACTTC. Translating gives CSVRELAGVENIQYF.

The rearrangement uses TRBV10-1 and TRBJ2-1, with TRBD2 as a possible D gene (5 bases). Trimming cost V 3 bases and J 0 bases, with 12 bases left between them. Germline lookup yields CDR1 WNHNN and CDR2 SYGVQD (reference sequence). This CDR3 contains 16 residues. DNA of the CDR3: TGCGCCAGCAGTGATCGGACTTTGAGCTCCTACAATGAGCAGTTCTTC. This sequence encodes CASSDRTLSSYNEQFF.

J is TRBJ1-2 and V is TRBV11-3, with a tentative D call TRBD1 (6 bases). Germline V CDR1 and CDR2: SGHNT, YENEEA. V was shortened by 5 bases and J by 0 bases, with 22 bases between the two germline ends. CDR3 length: 18 amino acids. CDR3 nucleotide sequence: TGTGCCAGCAGCCACTCCGGACAGCTAAGAACCACTAACTATGGCTACACCTTC. Its protein product is CASSHSGQLRTTNYGYTF.

The chain carries TRBV5-4 and TRBJ2-3; 13 bases match TRBD2. V gave up 0 bases and J gave up 6 bases; unmatched junction bases: 7. This CDR3 comprises 17 residues. Germline CDR1 and CDR2: SGHNT and YYREEE (reference sequence). The CDR3 here is CASSLAPTSGGGDTQYF. The CDR3 DNA sequence: TGTGCCAGCAGCTTGGCCCCCACTAGCGGGGGGGGTGATACGCAGTATTTT. The variable domain in full, completed from reference TRBV5-4 and TRBJ2-3, reads ETGVTQSPTHLIKTRGQQVTLRCSSQSGHNTVSWYQQALGQGPQFIFQYYREEENGRGNFPPRFSGLQFPNYSSELNVNALELDDSALYLCASSLAPTSGGGDTQYFGPGTRLTVL.

This clone was observed a handful of times. The rearrangement joins TRBV28 to TRBJ1-2; no clear D gene. V lost 3 bases and J 1 base, leaving 3 bases between the germline ends. The germline CDR1 and CDR2 sequences are MDHEN and SYDVKM. CDR3 length: 12 amino acids. The CDR3 coding sequence is TGTGCCAGCAGTTTTAATAACTATGGCTACACCTTC. Residues: CASSFNNYGYTF.

The chain links TRBV7-6 to TRBJ2-2, with 11 bases aligning to TRBD2. The V and J ends lost 2 bases and 5 bases, in that order; junction bases with no gene match: 4. CDR1 is SGHVS and CDR2 is FNYEAQ in the germline V gene. This CDR3 is built from 16 residues. The CDR3 nucleotides are TGTGCCAGCAGCTTATTGCTAGCGGGAGGAACCGGGGAGCTGTTTTTT. Translated: CASSLLLAGGTGELFF.

The rearrangement joins TRBV5-4 to TRBJ2-3; maybe TRBD2 (6 bases). Germline V lookup: CDR1 SGHNT, CDR2 YYREEE (reference sequence). Deletions cut 4 bases from V and 0 bases from J, with 12 bases between. The CDR3 loop spans 15 amino acids. The chain's CDR3 is CASSLSGGSTDTQYF. The CDR3 DNA reads TGTGCCAGCAGCCTTAGCGGAGGGAGCACAGATACGCAGTATTTT.

This chain connects TRBV30 to TRBJ2-5, with 12 bases fitting TRBD2. The CDR3 runs to 12 residues. V lost 8 bases, J lost 10 bases, and 8 bases stayed unmatched. Germline V CDR1 and CDR2: GTSNPN, SVGIG (reference sequence). The CDR3 protein is CAIASGRGGQYF. The CDR3 nucleotides are TGTGCCATAGCTAGCGGGAGGGGTGGCCAGTACTTC.

The chain has TRBV27 and TRBJ2-5; no clear D. The CDR3 is 13 residues long. Deletions cut 2 bases from V and 5 bases from J, with 9 bases between. The germline V gene encodes CDR1 MNHEY and CDR2 SMNVEV (reference sequence). CDR3 in amino acids: CASSLPGSETQYF. CDR3 coding DNA: TGTGCCAGCAGTTTACCGGGTTCCGAGACCCAGTACTTC.

This clone was found a few times. The chain employs TRBV6-5 and TRBJ1-2; TRBD1 might be the D (5 bases). CDR1 and CDR2 from the germline V gene are MNHEY and SVGAGI. The germline V and J ends were trimmed by 4 bases and 7 bases, with 10 bases remaining between them. The CDR3 sequence is 12 residues long. The CDR3 DNA sequence: TGTGCCAGCAGTTGGCTGGGGGGTGGCTACACCTTC. This translates into CASSWLGGGYTF.

The J gene is TRBJ2-1, the V gene TRBV25-1, with D possibly TRBD1 on 5 matching bases. The CDR3 has 9 amino acids. CDR1 is MGHDK and CDR2 is SYGVNS in the germline V gene. The germline V and J ends were trimmed by 11 bases and 9 bases, with 8 bases remaining between them. CDR3 nucleotide sequence: TGTGCCGCAGGGTCTGAGCAGTTCTTC. Encoded protein: CAAGSEQFF.

CDR3 bases: TGTGCCAGCAGTGACCGACAATCCGAGGTGGGACACATAGTCAGTGGCTACACCTTC. The encoded protein is CASSDRQSEVGHIVSGYTF. This chain uses TRBV6-1 with TRBJ1-2; maybe TRBD1 (6 bases). V lost 3 bases to trimming and J lost 7 bases, with 30 bases between them. Germline V gives CDR1 MNHNS, CDR2 SASEGT. The CDR3 length is 19 residues.

The chain couples TRBV18 to TRBJ2-5, with TRBD1 matching 7 bases. Trimming removed 10 bases from V and 2 bases from J; junction bases left unmatched: 10. The germline CDR1 and CDR2 sequences are KGHSH and LQKENI. This CDR3 contains 14 residues. CDR3 amino acids: CATTFDRAQETQYF. DNA of the CDR3: TGTGCCACCACGTTTGACAGGGCTCAAGAGACCCAGTACTTC.

This rearrangement joins TRBV13 to TRBJ2-1; 8 bases fit TRBD2. Germline V gene lookup returns CDR1 PRHDT and CDR2 FYEKMQ (reference sequence). V shed 5 bases and J 2 bases; nucleotides not matched to a gene: 8. The CDR3 sequence is 16 residues long. The CDR3 nucleotides are TGTGCCAGCAGCACCCAAGCGGGGGCCACCTACAATGAGCAGTTCTTC. Its protein is CASSTQAGATYNEQFF.

V is TRBV6-1 and J is TRBJ2-7; the D gene is possibly TRBD1 (5 bases). Germline assignment: CDR1 MNHNS and CDR2 SASEGT. This CDR3 has 14 amino acids. With 0 bases removed from V and 2 bases from J, the gap between germline ends came to 8 bases. The CDR3 here is CASSEAGLPYEQYF. DNA of the CDR3: TGTGCCAGCAGTGAAGCGGGGCTTCCCTACGAGCAGTACTTC.

The chain joins TRBV18 to TRBJ1-1; 7 bases map to TRBD1. The CDR3 covers 17 residues. Looked up from germline, CDR1 is KGHSH and CDR2 is LQKENI. The V segment lost 3 bases and the J segment 0 bases; nucleotides outside the gene matches: 10. CDR3 bases: TGTGCCAGCTCACCCCGGCCCTTGGGACAGATGAACACTGAAGCTTTCTTT. Protein sequence: CASSPRPLGQMNTEAFF.

V gene TRBV28 combines with J gene TRBJ1-2, with TRBD1 as a possible D gene (6 bases). Trimming cost V 5 bases and J 8 bases, with 12 bases left between them. The CDR3 consists of 12 residues. Germline V lookup: CDR1 MDHEN, CDR2 SYDVKM. CDR3 bases: TGTGCCAGCAGTGCACAGGGAGACGGCTACACCTTC. Translating it yields CASSAQGDGYTF.

The chain recombines TRBV5-4 with TRBJ2-1; 7 nucleotides line up with TRBD1. CDR1 is SGHNT, CDR2 YYREEE, per germline (reference sequence). Unmatched junction bases numbered 6, after V lost 3 bases and J lost 3 bases. This CDR3 region has 15 residues. The CDR3 nucleotides read TGTGCCAGCAGCTCCGGACAGGCAATCTACAATGAGCAGTTCTTC. It specifies CASSSGQAIYNEQFF.

With regard to this clone: The sample contains more than one DNA sequence encoding this CDR3. V gene TRBV27 combines with J gene TRBJ2-7; a weak D match, TRBD1 (6 bases). The germline V and J ends were trimmed by 5 bases and 2 bases, with 13 bases remaining between them. Looked up from germline, CDR1 is MNHEY and CDR2 is SMNVEV (reference sequence). The CDR3 has 14 amino acids. The CDR3 DNA reads TGTGCCAGCAGTCCGCTGGCAGGGGCCTACGAGCAGTACTTC. Translated: CASSPLAGAYEQYF.

The J gene is TRBJ2-7, the V gene TRBV5-1; a possible D gene is TRBD1 (5 bases). Trimming pared 1 base from V and 5 bases from J, leaving 7 bases between. This CDR3 comprises 12 residues. The V gene's germline CDR1 is SGHRS and CDR2 YFSETQ. The CDR3 region has the DNA TGCGCCAGCAGCTTGCCAGGGCACGAGCAGTACTTC. Protein: CASSLPGHEQYF.

The V and J genes are TRBV5-1 and TRBJ2-2, with D maybe TRBD2 (6 bases). Germline V gene sequence: CDR1 SGHRS, CDR2 YFSETQ. Trimming shortened V by 7 bases and J by 1 base, and 11 bases separated the two germline ends. The CDR3 is 14 amino acids. DNA for the CDR3: TGCGCCAGCCGTCCCGGGGGGAACACCGGGGAGCTGTTTTTT. This sequence encodes CASRPGGNTGELFF.

The V and J genes are TRBV5-1 and TRBJ1-1, with D maybe TRBD1 (5 bases). From germline, CDR1 is SGHRS and CDR2 YFSETQ. The CDR3 sequence is 16 residues long. V dropped 6 bases and J dropped 0 bases, with 18 bases sitting between them. CDR3: CASTPSRQGLNTEAFF. In DNA form, the CDR3 reads TGCGCCAGCACCCCCTCCAGGCAGGGTCTGAACACTGAAGCTTTCTTT.

The CDR3: CASSLDSTNQPQHF. For the CDR3, the DNA is TGTGCCAGCAGCTTAGACAGTACCAATCAGCCCCAGCATTTT. This chain uses TRBV7-2 with TRBJ1-5; D call uncertain. CDR3 size: 14 residues. V was trimmed by 1 base and J by 3 bases, leaving 7 bases between them. The germline V gene has CDR1 SGHTA and CDR2 FQGNSA.

The genes are TRBV4-1 and TRBJ1-2; TRBD1 might be the D (5 bases). Germline V CDR1 and CDR2: MGHRA, YSYEKL. The V and J ends lost 0 bases and 7 bases respectively, with 12 bases between them. The CDR3 covers 14 residues. CDR3 sequence reads: CASSQDNGHPGYTF. CDR3 DNA sequence: TGCGCCAGCAGCCAAGATAATGGACATCCTGGCTACACCTTC.

This chain joins TRBV2 and TRBJ2-7; 8 nucleotides line up with TRBD1. Germline V gene sequence: CDR1 SNHLY, CDR2 FYNNEI. This CDR3 region has 14 residues. The V segment lost 8 bases and the J segment 4 bases; nucleotides outside the gene matches: 10. CDR3 in DNA: TGTGCCAGCCACATTGACAGGGGCCAATACGAGCAGTACTTC. The encoded protein is CASHIDRGQYEQYF.

This clone was seen just once. The rearrangement uses TRBV14 and TRBJ2-1; possible D gene TRBD2, 5 bases. CDR1 and CDR2 from the germline V gene are SGHDN and FVKESK. Trimming shortened V by 3 bases and J by 9 bases, and 21 bases separated the two germline ends. This CDR3 spans 16 amino acids. The CDR3 here is CASSHVPGKITSEQFF. The CDR3 DNA reads as TGTGCCAGCAGCCATGTCCCGGGGAAAATTACGAGTGAGCAGTTCTTC.

J is TRBJ1-4 and V is TRBV11-3; 12 bases are shared with TRBD1. Germline V gives CDR1 SGHNT, CDR2 YENEEA. The CDR3 totals 18 residues. J was trimmed by 2 bases and V by 5 bases; bases with no gene match: 9. The CDR3 is CASSPGTGGKGTNEKLFF. For the CDR3, the DNA is TGTGCCAGCAGCCCCGGGACAGGGGGCAAGGGGACTAATGAAAAACTGTTTTTT.